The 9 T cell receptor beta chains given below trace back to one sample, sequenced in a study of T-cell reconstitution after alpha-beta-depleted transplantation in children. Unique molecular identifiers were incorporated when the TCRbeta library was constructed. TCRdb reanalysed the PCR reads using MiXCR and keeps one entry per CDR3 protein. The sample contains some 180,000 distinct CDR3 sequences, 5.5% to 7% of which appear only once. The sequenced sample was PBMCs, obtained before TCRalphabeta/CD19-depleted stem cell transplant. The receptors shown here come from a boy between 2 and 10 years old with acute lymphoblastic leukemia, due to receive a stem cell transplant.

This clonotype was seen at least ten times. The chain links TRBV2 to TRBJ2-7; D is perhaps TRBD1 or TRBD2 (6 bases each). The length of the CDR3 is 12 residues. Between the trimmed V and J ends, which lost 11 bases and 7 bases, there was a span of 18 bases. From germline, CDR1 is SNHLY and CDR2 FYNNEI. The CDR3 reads CAGGDISWEQYF. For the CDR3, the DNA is TGTGCCGGCGGGGACATCTCTTGGGAGCAGTACTTC.

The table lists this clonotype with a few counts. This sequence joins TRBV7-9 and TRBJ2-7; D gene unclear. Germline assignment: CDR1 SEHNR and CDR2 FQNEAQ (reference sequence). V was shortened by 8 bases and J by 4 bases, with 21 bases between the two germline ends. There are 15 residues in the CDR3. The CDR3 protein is CASVELQQAGYEQYF. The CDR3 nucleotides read TGTGCCAGCGTCGAGCTACAGCAGGCTGGTTACGAGCAGTACTTC.

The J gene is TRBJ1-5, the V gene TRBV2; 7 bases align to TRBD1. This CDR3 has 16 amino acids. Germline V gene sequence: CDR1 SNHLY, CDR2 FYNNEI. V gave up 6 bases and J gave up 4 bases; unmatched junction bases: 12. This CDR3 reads CASSPRQGVGNQPQHF. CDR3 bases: TGTGCCAGCAGCCCTAGACAGGGAGTGGGGAATCAGCCCCAGCATTTT.

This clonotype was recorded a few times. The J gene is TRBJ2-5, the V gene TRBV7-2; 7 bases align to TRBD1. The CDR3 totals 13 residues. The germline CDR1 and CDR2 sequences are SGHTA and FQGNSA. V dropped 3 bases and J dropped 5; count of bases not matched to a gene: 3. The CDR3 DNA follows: TGTGCCAGCAGCTTCCAGGGGGACGAGACCCAGTACTTC. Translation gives CASSFQGDETQYF.

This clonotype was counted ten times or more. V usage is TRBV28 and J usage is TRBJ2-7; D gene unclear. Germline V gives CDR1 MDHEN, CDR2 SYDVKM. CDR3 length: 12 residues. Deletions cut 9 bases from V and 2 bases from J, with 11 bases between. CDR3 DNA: TGTGCCAGTAGCCAAACGCCCTACGAGCAGTACTTC. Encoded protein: CASSQTPYEQYF. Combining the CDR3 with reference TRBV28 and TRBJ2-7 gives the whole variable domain DVKVTQSSRYLVKRTGEKVFLECVQDMDHENMFWYRQDPGLGLRLIYFSYDVKMKEKGDIPEGYSVSREKKERFSLILESASTNQTSMYLCASSQTPYEQYFGPGTRLTVT.

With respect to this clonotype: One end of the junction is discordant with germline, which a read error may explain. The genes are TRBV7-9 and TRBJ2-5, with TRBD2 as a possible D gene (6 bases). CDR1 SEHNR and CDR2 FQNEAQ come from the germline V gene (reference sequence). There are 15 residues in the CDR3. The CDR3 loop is CASSLVRGEQETRYF. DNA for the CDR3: TGTGCCAGCAGCTTAGTCCGCGGGGAACAAGAGACCCGGTACTTC. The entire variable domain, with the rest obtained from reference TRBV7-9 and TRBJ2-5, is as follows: DTGVSQNPRHKITKRGQNVTFRCDPISEHNRLYWYRQTLGQGPEFLTYFQNEAQLEKSRLLSDRFSAERPKGSFSTLEIQRTEQGDSAMYLCASSLVRGEQETRYFGPGTRLLVL.

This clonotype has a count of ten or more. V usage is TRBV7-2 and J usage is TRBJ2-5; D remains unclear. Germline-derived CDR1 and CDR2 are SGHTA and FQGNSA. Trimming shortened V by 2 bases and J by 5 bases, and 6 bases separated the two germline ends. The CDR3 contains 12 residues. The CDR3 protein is CASSLWAETQYF. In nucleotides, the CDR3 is TGTGCCAGCAGCTTATGGGCGGAGACCCAGTACTTC.

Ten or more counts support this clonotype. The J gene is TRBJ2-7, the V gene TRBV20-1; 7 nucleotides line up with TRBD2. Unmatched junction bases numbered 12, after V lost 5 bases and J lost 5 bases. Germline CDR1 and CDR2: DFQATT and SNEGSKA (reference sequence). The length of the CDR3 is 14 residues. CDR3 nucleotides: TGCAGTGCTGGTGTGCGGGAGTTTCTCCACGAGCAGTACTTC. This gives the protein CSAGVREFLHEQYF.

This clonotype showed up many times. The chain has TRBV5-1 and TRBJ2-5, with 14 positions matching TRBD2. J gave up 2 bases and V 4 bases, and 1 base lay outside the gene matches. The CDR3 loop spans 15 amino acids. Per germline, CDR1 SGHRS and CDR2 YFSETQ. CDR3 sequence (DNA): TGCGCCAGCAGCGGGACTAGCGGGGGTCAAGAGACCCAGTACTTC. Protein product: CASSGTSGGQETQYF.